Listed below are T cell receptor beta chains from one sample, sequenced in a study of blood T cells in healthy people across ages. TCRdb itself ran the 5' RACE reads through MiXCR, one entry per CDR3 protein. The repertoire includes about a million distinct CDR3 sequences, about 53% of them detected once, and around a fifth sits in the top ten. The sample comprised blood. The receptors derive from a woman aged 60-75 years in good health. Each CDR3 is given with its conserved first and last residue.

V gene	J gene	CDR3 protein
TRBV20-1	TRBJ2-7	CSATGTGGGYEQYF
TRBV7-3	TRBJ2-1	CASSLGTYNEQFF
TRBV18	TRBJ2-5	CASSQLARGETQYF
TRBV20-1	TRBJ2-5	CSATHRGTSGQETQYF
TRBV7-2	TRBJ2-7	CASSLLGMGYEQYF
TRBV6-2/TRBV6-3	TRBJ2-1	CASSYDSGNNNEQFF
TRBV12-2	TRBJ2-1	CASRLVSGGSPDNEQFF
TRBV4-2	TRBJ1-2	CASSQDATANYGYTF
TRBV28	TRBJ1-5	CASTPQYQPQHF
TRBV12-3/TRBV12-4	TRBJ2-7	CASSSTSGRPHEQYF
TRBV28	TRBJ1-1	CAGSLLDRGLTEAFF
TRBV4-1	TRBJ2-2	CASSRTGPGTGELFF
TRBV20-1	TRBJ1-2	CSASSPNIEYGYTF
TRBV5-5	TRBJ2-1	CASSLMSTIWTEQFF
TRBV29-1	TRBJ1-1	CSASARCTEAFF
TRBV20-1	TRBJ2-5	CSAREGGAETQYF
TRBV3-1	TRBJ2-7	CASSQELGIHEQYF
TRBV14	TRBJ2-1	CASSQGPYNEQFF
TRBV6-1	TRBJ1-2	CASIGWGRGDYGYTF
TRBV18	TRBJ2-7	CASSHNRDSYEQYF
TRBV24-1	TRBJ2-2	CATSVGSTGELFF
TRBV28	TRBJ2-7	CASIDRAYSYEQYF
TRBV5-1	TRBJ1-1	CASSVVSDTEAFF
TRBV29-1	TRBJ1-1	CSEPGTGNLTEAFF
TRBV11-3	.	CASSFQGAFEGGFRKTQYF
TRBV4-1	TRBJ2-7	CASSQPRTGTYEQYF
TRBV3-1	TRBJ2-1	CASSQDGSGSVEQFF
TRBV7-2	TRBJ2-3	CASSPNGLVGDTQYF
TRBV29-1	TRBJ2-2	CSVKLAPGELFF
TRBV3-1	TRBJ2-1	CASRNHASGRAYEQFF
TRBV7-9	TRBJ2-7	CASSIAGARHNEQYF
TRBV29-1	TRBJ2-1	CSVVRPSNEQFF
TRBV29-1	TRBJ2-7	CSVGQGGSYEQYF
TRBV4-1	TRBJ1-4	CASSQQGALANEKLFF
TRBV11-2	TRBJ1-2	CASSLEGGAGAGSTF
TRBV14	TRBJ1-2	CASSQVSTEPTYGYTF
TRBV6-2/TRBV6-3	TRBJ1-1	CASSYRGRGTNTEAFF
TRBV6-6	TRBJ1-2	CASSYLLSYGYTF
TRBV11-1	TRBJ2-7	CASSLEGPGQGTYEQYF
TRBV20-1	TRBJ2-1	CSPLGSGRNEQFF
TRBV24-1	TRBJ1-2	CATSDPRDGYTF